Listed below are T cell receptor beta chains from one sample, sequenced in a study of blood T cell repertoires in COVID-19. TCRdb's table, derived via immunoSEQ multiplex PCR, lists solely in-frame clones and lacks some. The repertoire holds about 83,000 clones, more than 80% seen once, with around a sixth in the top ten. Sequenced: peripheral blood. The receptors were gathered from a woman older than 75 with acute or convalescent COVID-19. Each CDR3 is given with its conserved first and last residue. D genes are given only for firm matches. Only part of the rows carry a size: once, few, many, or a class if the clone is expanded.

V,D,size,J,CDR3,DNA
TRBV4-3,.,.,TRBJ1-6,CASSQEGHSPLHF,TGCGCCAGCAGCCAAGAGGGGCATTCACCCCTCCACTTT
TRBV18,.,few,TRBJ1-1,CASSRQQNTEAFF,TGTGCCAGCTCACGACAGCAGAACACTGAAGCTTTCTTT
TRBV5-1,.,.,TRBJ1-2,CASSPGQYGYTF,TGCGCCAGCAGCCCTGGACAGTATGGCTACACCTTC
TRBV7-8,.,.,TRBJ2-2,CASSLVTPTSSFPGELFF,TGTGCCAGCAGCTTAGTTACCCCGACTAGTTCGTTTCCCGGGGAGCTGTTTTTT
TRBV29-1,.,.,TRBJ1-1,CSAYYRNTEAFF,TGCAGCGCCTACTACCGCAACACTGAAGCTTTCTTT
TRBV9,.,.,TRBJ1-3,CASSVEQNSGNTIYF,TGTGCCAGCAGCGTAGAACAGAACTCTGGAAACACCATATATTTT
TRBV6-6,TRBD1,.,TRBJ2-7,CASIPGQVSYEQYF,TGTGCCAGCATACCGGGACAGGTCTCCTACGAGCAGTACTTC
TRBV4-1,TRBD1,.,TRBJ1-4,CASSQADRGHEKLFF,TGCGCCAGCAGCCAAGCCGACAGGGGTCATGAAAAACTGTTTTTT
TRBV7-8,TRBD2,.,TRBJ2-5,CASSPGLAGSYF,TGTGCCAGCAGCCCCGGTCTAGCGGGGTCGTACTTC
TRBV7-6,TRBD1,.,TRBJ1-1,CASSLAGQGTEAFF,TGTGCCAGCAGCTTAGCGGGACAGGGTACTGAAGCTTTCTTT
TRBV18,TRBD1,.,TRBJ1-2,CASSPETGGAKGYGYTF,TGTGCCAGCTCACCGGAGACAGGGGGCGCGAAGGGCTATGGCTACACCTTC
TRBV28,.,.,TRBJ2-3,CATLRQKTSTDTQYF,TGTGCCACACTTCGACAGAAAACTAGCACAGATACGCAGTATTTT
TRBV3-1/TRBV3-2,.,once,TRBJ1-6,CASSPMSGGGPLHF,TGTGCCAGCAGCCCCATGTCGGGGGGGGGACCCCTCCACTTT
TRBV6-2/TRBV6-3,.,once,TRBJ1-5,CASSYRGFELSNQPQHF,TGTGCCAGCAGTTACAGAGGGTTTGAGCTTAGCAATCAGCCCCAGCATTTT
TRBV27,.,.,TRBJ1-1,CASSPRSQGLNTEAFF,TGTGCCAGCAGTCCAAGATCACAGGGATTGAACACTGAAGCTTTCTTT
TRBV18,TRBD1,.,TRBJ1-6,CASSPGQGYSPLHF,TGTGCCAGCTCGCCGGGACAGGGTTATTCACCCCTCCACTTT
TRBV30,TRBD1,few,TRBJ1-6,CARRTGWNSPLHF,TGTGCCCGTAGGACAGGGTGGAATTCACCCCTCCACTTT
TRBV5-1,.,.,TRBJ1-2,CASSLGQGNYGYTF,TGCGCCAGCAGCTTGGGGCAGGGCAACTATGGCTACACCTTC
TRBV5-8,TRBD1,.,TRBJ1-2,CASSLRTGANYGYTF,TGTGCCAGCAGCCTCCGGACAGGAGCCAACTATGGCTACACCTTC
TRBV2,.,.,TRBJ2-1,CASSVEDNEQFF,TGTGCCAGCAGTGTCGAGGACAATGAGCAGTTCTTC
TRBV12-5,TRBD1,.,TRBJ1-4,CASGGRQGEVFEKLFF,TGTGCTAGTGGTGGACGACAGGGGGAGGTCTTCGAAAAACTGTTTTTT
TRBV5-6,TRBD1,.,TRBJ2-7,CASSGRTGSGEQYF,TGTGCCAGCAGTGGGAGGACAGGGTCCGGCGAGCAGTACTTC
TRBV5-1,TRBD2,.,TRBJ2-2,CASSPSGGASGELFF,TGCGCCAGCAGTCCTAGCGGGGGGGCTTCAGGGGAGCTGTTTTTT
TRBV12-2,.,.,TRBJ2-5,CAWGGPLPRRETQYF,TGTGCATGGGGGGGGCCGCTCCCAAGGAGGGAGACCCAGTACTTC
TRBV6-6,.,.,TRBJ2-2,CASSYFTGPAGELFF,TGTGCCAGCAGTTACTTTACAGGTCCCGCCGGGGAGCTGTTTTTT
TRBV9,TRBD1,.,TRBJ2-7,CASSGRPGTGDAYEQYF,TGTGCCAGCAGCGGGAGACCCGGGACAGGGGATGCCTACGAGCAGTACTTC
TRBV6-5,.,.,TRBJ1-2,CASNPWDNDYGYTF,TGTGCCAGCAACCCTTGGGACAACGACTATGGCTACACCTTC